This T cell receptor (beta chain) was profiled in a study of PD-L1 blockade in urothelial cancer. As for time point: pretreatment peripheral blood. CDR1 is MNHNY, CDR2 SVGAGI, per germline (reference sequence). With 5 bases clipped from V and 7 bases from J, the junction kept 8 bases outside the gene matches. This CDR3 contains 15 residues. Only in-frame clones appear in the TCRdb table, and some are missing; sequencing was by immunoSEQ multiplex PCR. This table holds some 45,000 clones, approximately 90% found once. The TCR sequence derives from a donor older than 35 with urothelial cancer. This rearrangement joins TRBV6-6 to TRBJ2-7; 13 nucleotides align to TRBD2. The specimen was PBMCs, collected around atezolizumab (anti-PD-L1) treatment. CDR3 nucleotide sequence: TGTGCCAGCAGTGACCCCGGGACTAGCGGGATAGAGCAGTACTTC. Protein: CASSDPGTSGIEQYF.